The 29 T cell receptor beta chains listed next were all sequenced from one sample in a study of T cell clonotyping in hematopoietic cell transplantation (dated by TCRdb to the early 2020s). The meaning of the sample's time point label: 30 days after allo-HCT. Receptor amplification or capture employed the immunoSEQ multiplex PCR assay. TCRdb retrieved this table from immuneACCESS and kept in-frame rearrangements only. Not all clones are present; in checked studies, unresolved V genes account for under half, and no reason is known for the remainder. The sample table holds some 2,000 clones, of which 79% were seen once. 25% to 35% of the sample goes to the ten largest clones. The sample was peripheral blood mononuclear cells, taken 30 days after allogeneic stem cell transplant. The origin of the receptors is a male patient aged 50 to 59 who had an allogeneic stem cell transplant from an unrelated donor, so the T cells may come from the graft donor. Some clones in this sample may be carry-over from other donors' samples.

The CDR3 loop reads CASSPDRSNIQYF. The DNA of the CDR3 is TGTGCCAGCAGTCCCGACAGAAGCAACATTCAGTACTTC. The chain joins TRBV5-4 to TRBJ2-4; the D gene is possibly TRBD1 (5 bases). Germline-derived CDR1 and CDR2 are SGHNT and YYREEE (reference sequence). The V end was cut by 5 bases, the J end by 7 bases, with 13 bases between. The CDR3 has 13 amino acids.

This clone was seen just once. The V gene is TRBV4-2, the J gene TRBJ1-1; TRBD1 might be the D (6 bases). V was clipped by 6 bases and J by 1 base, with 12 bases between them. Germline V gives CDR1 LGHNA, CDR2 YNFKEQ. This CDR3 has 14 amino acids. CDR3 coding DNA: TGTGCCAGCAGGGGGGCAAACCCGAACACTGAAGCTTTCTTT. Translation: CASRGANPNTEAFF.

This clone was detected a few times. This sequence joins TRBV4-1 and TRBJ2-3; D is perhaps TRBD2 (5 bases). The CDR3 length is 14 residues. V was trimmed by 0 bases and J by 4 bases, leaving 8 bases between them. Germline V lookup: CDR1 MGHRA, CDR2 YSYEKL. The CDR3 loop reads CASSQDIGADTQYF. The DNA of the CDR3 is TGCGCCAGCAGCCAAGATATCGGGGCAGATACGCAGTATTTT.

This chain connects TRBV2 to TRBJ2-7; perhaps TRBD2 as D (5 bases). CDR1 is SNHLY, CDR2 FYNNEI, per germline. Deletions cut 6 bases from V and 0 bases from J, with 6 bases between. CDR3 length: 12 residues. The chain's CDR3 is CASRGDSYEQYF. In nucleotides, the CDR3 is TGTGCCAGCAGGGGAGACTCCTACGAGCAGTACTTC. The full variable domain, rest sourced from reference TRBV2 and TRBJ2-7, is EPEVTQTPSHQVTQMGQEVILRCVPISNHLYFYWYRQILGQKVEFLVSFYNNEISEKSEIFDDQFSVERPDGSNFTLKIRSTKLEDSAMYFCASRGDSYEQYFGPGTRLTVT.

The genes are TRBV5-6 and TRBJ1-6; TRBD1 might be the D (5 bases). With 2 bases removed from V and 0 bases from J, the gap between germline ends came to 15 bases. This CDR3 comprises 18 residues. The V gene's germline CDR1 is SGHDT and CDR2 YYEEEE. This CDR3 reads CASSFHPGESSYNSPLHF. In DNA, the CDR3 is TGTGCCAGCAGCTTTCATCCGGGGGAGAGCTCCTATAATTCACCCCTCCACTTT.

The chain carries TRBV6-5 and TRBJ2-7; a possible D gene is TRBD1 (7 bases). Trimming shortened V by 4 bases and J by 7 bases, and 8 bases separated the two germline ends. The CDR3 has 11 amino acids. Germline CDR1 MNHEY, CDR2 SVGAGI. The CDR3: CASSSGGEQYF. As DNA, the CDR3 is TGTGCCAGCAGTTCAGGGGGGGAGCAGTACTTC.

The CDR3 here is CASSLPGTEAFF. CDR3 DNA sequence: TGCGCCAGCAGCTTACCAGGGACTGAAGCTTTCTTT. V and J are TRBV5-1 and TRBJ1-1; the D gene is possibly TRBD1 (5 bases). Germline lookup yields CDR1 SGHRS and CDR2 YFSETQ. CDR3 length: 12 residues. V was cut by 2 bases and J by 5 bases, with 7 bases left in between.

The chain has TRBV12-2 and TRBJ2-3; the table's D call of TRBD2 was not tested on the DNA. TRBV12-2 is annotated as a pseudogene. This CDR3 spans 16 amino acids. CDR3 in amino acids: CASRSQSGGAEDTQYF. The CDR3 nucleotides read TGTGCAAGTCGCTCCCAAAGCGGGGGGGCCGAAGATACGCAGTATTTT.

The rearrangement links TRBV6-5 to TRBJ2-1; 7 bases fit TRBD1. The CDR3 consists of 14 residues. V trimming: 6 bases; J trimming: 2 bases; junction bases outside the gene matches: 4. From germline, CDR1 is MNHEY and CDR2 SVGAGI. The CDR3 here is CASSYGTAYNEQFF. The CDR3 nucleotides read TGTGCCAGCAGCTATGGGACAGCCTACAATGAGCAGTTCTTC.

By frequency in the sample, this clone is large (0.1 to 1%). The J gene is TRBJ2-5, the V gene TRBV7-7; D may match TRBD1 or TRBD2 (7 bases each). There are 14 residues in the CDR3. Trimming stripped 0 bases from V and 4 bases from J, with 9 bases between. The germline gives CDR1 SSHAT, CDR2 FNYEAQ (reference sequence). This CDR3 reads CASSLARGGETQYF. Written as DNA, the CDR3 is TGTGCCAGCAGCTTAGCCAGGGGGGGAGAGACCCAGTACTTC.

The chain employs TRBV5-1 and TRBJ2-2; D remains unclear. CDR1 is SGHRS, CDR2 YFSETQ, per germline. Trimming took 0 bases from V and 0 from J, leaving 9 bases between them. The CDR3 is 16 amino acids. The DNA for the CDR3 is TGCGCCAGCAGCTTGGACGTAAGAGCGAACACCGGGGAGCTGTTTTTT. Translation: CASSLDVRANTGELFF.

The CDR3 loop reads CSVVEGLNTEAFF. CDR3 coding DNA: TGCAGCGTTGTAGAAGGCTTAAACACTGAAGCTTTCTTT. The V and J genes are TRBV29-1 and TRBJ1-1; no clear D gene. This CDR3 has 13 residues. Trimming removed 4 bases from V and 2 bases from J, with 11 bases in between. Germline CDR1 reads SQVTM; CDR2 reads ANQGSEA.

This chain uses TRBV4-2 with TRBJ2-1; TRBD2 agrees at 7 bases. There are 15 residues in the CDR3. V trimming: 1 base; J trimming: 0 bases; junction bases outside the gene matches: 0. CDR1 is LGHNA and CDR2 is YNFKEQ in the germline V gene. CDR3 sequence (DNA): TGTGCCAGCAGCCAAGGGACTAGCTCCTACAATGAGCAGTTCTTC. Its protein is CASSQGTSSYNEQFF.

The chain links TRBV11-2 to TRBJ2-7, with 14 positions matching TRBD2. This CDR3 region has 16 residues. The trim removed 5 bases at V and 6 bases at J, leaving 9 bases unmatched. Germline loops: CDR1 SGHAT, CDR2 FQNNGV. For the CDR3, the DNA is TGTGCCAGCAGCAGAACGGGACTAGCGGGAGAAGGCGAGCAGTACTTC. Its protein product is CASSRTGLAGEGEQYF. Combining the CDR3 with reference TRBV11-2 and TRBJ2-7 gives the whole variable domain EAGVAQSPRYKIIEKRQSVAFWCNPISGHATLYWYQQILGQGPKLLIQFQNNGVVDDSQLPKDRFSAERLKGVDSTLKIQPAKLEDSAVYLCASSRTGLAGEGEQYFGPGTRLTVT.

This CDR3 reads CASSDGSNYEQYF. The CDR3 DNA sequence: TGTGCCAGCAGCGACGGGTCTAACTACGAGCAGTACTTC. The rearrangement joins TRBV5-6 to TRBJ2-7; D is undetermined. V was trimmed by 4 bases and J by 3 bases, leaving 11 bases between them. CDR1 is SGHDT and CDR2 is YYEEEE in the germline V gene. This CDR3 spans 13 amino acids.

The CDR3 sequence is CASSLARGGETQYF. The CDR3 DNA reads as TGTGCCAGCAGCTTAGCCAGGGGGGGAGAGACCCAGTACTTC. This chain links TRBV7-9 with TRBJ2-5; either TRBD1 or TRBD2 may fit D (7 bases each). Per germline, CDR1 SEHNR and CDR2 FQNEAQ (reference sequence). The CDR3 covers 14 residues. Trimming took off 0 bases at V and 4 bases at J, with 9 bases between the two ends.

V is TRBV4-1 and J is TRBJ1-2; D gene unclear. The CDR3 consists of 18 residues. Germline V gene lookup returns CDR1 MGHRA and CDR2 YSYEKL. V was trimmed by 1 base and J by 0 bases, leaving 18 bases between them. CDR3 in amino acids: CASSQGPRTDYTNYGYTF. CDR3 DNA sequence: TGCGCCAGCAGCCAAGGCCCTAGGACGGACTACACTAACTATGGCTACACCTTC.

V gene TRBV6-5 combines with J gene TRBJ1-6; 9 bases map to TRBD1. Per the germline V gene, CDR1 is MNHEY and CDR2 is SVGAGI. The CDR3 contains 13 residues. The trim removed 7 bases at V and 7 bases at J, leaving 2 bases unmatched. CDR3 residues: CASKGTGNSPLHF. DNA of the CDR3: TGTGCCAGCAAGGGGACAGGGAATTCACCCCTCCACTTT.

This clone showed up just a few times. The rearrangement uses TRBV4-1 and TRBJ2-7; TRBD2 is a possible D gene (6 bases). The CDR3 has 15 residues. The V end was cut by 2 bases, the J end by 3 bases, with 14 bases between. Per germline, CDR1 MGHRA and CDR2 YSYEKL. CDR3: CASSQRAGGNYEQYF. The DNA of the CDR3 is TGCGCCAGCAGCCAACGGGCAGGAGGGAACTACGAGCAGTACTTC.

This clone was observed a single time. V and J are TRBV28 and TRBJ1-1, with D unresolved. This CDR3 has 14 amino acids. Looked up from germline, CDR1 is MDHEN and CDR2 is SYDVKM. Trimming took 7 bases from V and 0 from J, leaving 12 bases between them. The CDR3 nucleotides read TGTGCCAGCACCCGCATTTCGGTGAACACTGAAGCTTTCTTT. Protein product: CASTRISVNTEAFF.

This chain uses TRBV9 with TRBJ2-2; TRBD2 matches at 7 bases. Per germline, CDR1 SGDLS and CDR2 YYNGEE. V dropped 5 bases and J dropped 3; count of bases not matched to a gene: 7. The CDR3 consists of 15 residues. The CDR3 DNA is TGTGCCAGCAGGAGGGGAGGGAGGGACACCGGGGAGCTGTTTTTT. Its protein product is CASRRGGRDTGELFF.

The chain joins TRBV6-5 to TRBJ1-3; no clear D gene. Germline V CDR1 and CDR2: MNHEY, SVGAGI. V was pared by 2 bases and J by 7 bases, with 12 bases between. The CDR3 spans 14 residues. CDR3 sequence: CASSYGRLANTIYF. The CDR3 DNA sequence: TGTGCCAGCAGTTACGGCCGCCTGGCGAACACCATATATTTT.

The chain uses TRBV6-5 and TRBJ1-1, with 7 bases lining up with TRBD1. The germline V gene has CDR1 MNHEY and CDR2 SVGAGI. This CDR3 has 15 amino acids. After removal of 6 bases from V and 0 bases from J, the junction contained 7 bases not matched to a gene. CDR3 sequence reads: CASRDPGQMNTEAFF. DNA of the CDR3: TGTGCCAGCAGAGACCCGGGACAGATGAACACTGAAGCTTTCTTT.

This chain joins TRBV7-6 and TRBJ2-7; D remains unclear. V gave up 5 bases and J gave up 3 bases, with 11 bases separating them. The CDR3 length is 13 residues. CDR1 is SGHVS and CDR2 is FNYEAQ in the germline V gene. The CDR3 here is CASSPGPNYEQYF. The CDR3 DNA reads TGTGCCAGCAGCCCTGGACCGAACTACGAGCAGTACTTC.

This chain uses TRBV6-6 with TRBJ1-6; D ambiguous. Per the germline V gene, CDR1 is MNHNY and CDR2 is SVGAGI (reference sequence). V was shortened by 0 bases and J by 9 bases, with 15 bases between the two germline ends. The CDR3 length is 16 residues. The CDR3 nucleotides read TGTGCCAGCAGTTACTCGTACGGGCCAGGAGGTTCACCCCTCCACTTT. As protein: CASSYSYGPGGSPLHF.

The V and J genes are TRBV4-2 and TRBJ2-7, with TRBD2 matching over 10 bases. Germline lookup yields CDR1 LGHNA and CDR2 YNFKEQ. Trimming cost V 2 bases and J 0 bases; bases outside gene matches: 16. The CDR3 consists of 20 residues. The CDR3 here is CASSQNRLSSGGRSSYEQYF. CDR3 DNA: TGTGCCAGCAGCCAAAATCGTCTATCTAGCGGGGGTCGCAGCTCCTACGAGCAGTACTTC.

J is TRBJ2-1 and V is TRBV7-9; D is unresolved. The V gene lost 1 base and the J gene lost 0 bases, with 7 bases spanning the gap. The CDR3 is made up of 15 amino acids. In germline, CDR1 is SEHNR, CDR2 FQNEAQ (reference sequence). The CDR3 is CASSLEIGSYNEQFF. In DNA form, the CDR3 reads TGTGCCAGCAGCTTAGAAATCGGCTCCTACAATGAGCAGTTCTTC.

The gene calls are TRBV6-1 and TRBJ1-6; D not resolved. The CDR3 has 13 residues. Germline V lookup: CDR1 MNHNS, CDR2 SASEGT. V shed 4 bases and J shed 7 bases, with 8 bases lying between them. The CDR3 coding sequence is TGTGCCAGCAGTGTGGCCGAGAATTCACCCCTCCACTTT. Residues: CASSVAENSPLHF.

The chain carries TRBV7-8 and TRBJ2-3; the D is unclear. The V end was cut by 1 base, the J end by 1 base, with 3 bases between. CDR1 is SGHVS and CDR2 is FQNEAQ in the germline V gene. This CDR3 spans 13 amino acids. CDR3: CASSLDRTDTQYF. The CDR3, as DNA: TGTGCCAGCAGCTTAGATCGCACAGATACGCAGTATTTT.